This T cell receptor (beta chain) was sequenced during a study of cytomegalovirus exposure and HLA in healthy donors. Overall study: Approximately 85 million unique TCRs from HLA-typed donors made up an early data release. Study observations and caveats: TCR beta chains numbering some 160 were designated cytomegalovirus-associated.

About this clone: Antigen: not known.

With 60 Vbeta and 13 Jbeta primers, the PCR was carried out. Method: immunoSEQ multiplex PCR; TCRdb's copy keeps in-frame clones and lacks some. Of more than 100,000 clones listed, less than 65% were seen once; the top ten hold about a tenth. V lost 0 bases and J 5 bases, leaving 14 bases between the germline ends. This CDR3 has 15 amino acids. Germline V gene sequence: CDR1 SGDLS, CDR2 YYNGEE. This clonotype was sampled from a man aged 35 to 55 in good health and CMV-seropositive. The sample taken for sequencing was PBMCs. The gene calls are TRBV9 and TRBJ2-5; the D gene is possibly TRBD2 (6 bases). The CDR3 nucleotides read TGTGCCAGCAGCGTAGCAGGAAGGGCGGGGGAGACCCAGTACTTC. Translated: CASSVAGRAGETQYF.